This T cell receptor (beta chain) is from a study of T cell repertoires and HLA-DP antigens (dated by TCRdb to between 2017 and 2018). For context, the study as a whole: Using HeLa cells transduced to present allogeneic HLA-DP, the study set up an in vitro model of CD4+ T cell alloreactivity. On average, 218.4 ng of DNA went in for sorted CD137+CD4+ samples, versus roughly 1,300 ng for pre-culture CD4+ samples. Compared with self, one alloantigen differed at one amino acid in the peptide-binding groove and the other differed at under twelve, modelling structurally similar versus dissimilar alloantigens. The three donors were two male and one female, with ages ranging from the 18-to-29 to the 60-to-69 age band.

Results and caveats for the whole study, not just this receptor: Similar clonality (around 0.4) was observed for sorted CD137+ cells against both alloantigens, and this clonality was much higher than that observed in pre-culture samples (roughly 0.04). The study was limited by having just a few donors, by relying on a non-physiological HeLa antigen-presenting system, and by using total CD4+ cells as responders. Separate analysis of naive and memory CD4+ repertoires was not performed. An average cumulative frequency of around 36% against one allele and under 65% against the other was found for clones undetected before culture.

TCRB CDR3 regions were amplified with the immunoSEQ multiplex PCR using forward primers for 54 TRBV segments and reverse primers for 13 TRBJ segments. Pre-culture CD4+ samples were sequenced at deep resolution with a target of 200,000 T cell genomes. Sequencing of amplicons was performed on an Illumina HiSeq System, and 87 bp reads covering the CDR3 were generated. Under the source paper's analysis protocol: PCR and sequencing errors in the reads were corrected, and CDR3 regions were defined by aligning to IMGT reference sequences. Template and unique rearrangement counts were estimated using synthetic template pools. Clonality was computed as 1 minus Pielou's evenness. Richness was estimated with the Daley-Smith estimator. Morisita's index served as the measure of repertoire overlap. Clones present in cultured samples but not detected in the pre-culture repertoire of the same donor were defined as low-abundance clones. This is the immuneACCESS table as TCRdb keeps it, with only in-frame sequences that have V and J called. A part of the clones is gone; compared with another copy, unresolved V genes explain less than half, and the rest is unexplained. The V and J calls and clone size are taken from that table; D and trimming were inferred from the DNA. This sample has 65,000 to 90,000 clones in its table, and around 80% of those were observed once. The top ten clonotypes cover about 1.6% of the sample.

Untouched CD4+ T cells were isolated from Ficoll-separated PBMC through negative selection with magnetic beads, and an average purity of about 98% was reached. Untouched CD4+ T cells were isolated with magnetic beads from Ficoll-separated PBMC, and a purity of approximately 98% was reached with negligible CD8+ contamination. Donors were three healthy blood donors whose buffy coats supplied peripheral blood mononuclear cells. All three donors were CMV seronegative. Genomic DNA was extracted with the DNeasy Blood & Tissue Kit. For each subject, genomic DNA from sorted CD137+CD4+ cells and from pre-culture CD4+ baseline samples underwent TCRB sequencing. The trim is 3 bases for V and 2 bases for J, with a gap of 9 bases between the germline ends. From the cysteine up to the phenylalanine, the CDR3 has a length of 14 residues. Here the CDR3 DNA is all that survives: 42 bases in frame from base 1. Per the germline V gene, SGHAT is the CDR1 and FQNNGV is the CDR2.

Comments on this clone: The target of this receptor is not known. No base qualities exist here, and no much larger clone lies one base off it.

This receptor chain uses TRBV11-2 and TRBJ2-3; TRBD2 is possibly the D segment (6 matching bases). The source of this sequence is a man aged 55 to 70 in good health and CMV-seronegative. Sequencing input: CD4+ T cells from PBMCs. The CDR3 protein is CASSLGGYTDTQYF. DNA sequence: TGTGCCAGCAGCTTGGGGGGTTACACAGATACGCAGTATTTT.